Listed below are T cell receptor beta chains from one sample, sequenced in a study of control samples from healthy donors and cancer patients. Method: immunoSEQ multiplex PCR; TCRdb's copy keeps in-frame clones and lacks some. The data hold roughly 100,000 clones, with about 91% observed a single time. Sequenced input: blood. The origin of the receptors is a woman between 18 and 29 years old in good health. CDR3s include the opening cysteine and the closing phenylalanine or tryptophan. The D gene is left open where the match is weak. Size tells how often a clone was seen (once, few, many) or the class of an expanded clone, and some rows leave it out.

TGTGCCAGCAGTCCCGGACAGGGCAATTCACCCCTCCACTTT | CASSPGQGNSPLHF | TRBJ1-6 | TRBV2 | TRBD1 | -
TGTGCCAGTAGTGACTGGAGCTCTGGAAACACCATATATTTT | CASSDWSSGNTIYF | TRBJ1-3 | TRBV19 | - | -
TGTGCCAGCAGTCGGACCGAAAGCAATCAGCCCCAGCATTTT | CASSRTESNQPQHF | TRBJ1-5 | TRBV28 | - | -
TGTGCCAGCTCTCGGCCACTGAGCTATGGCTACACCTTC | CASSRPLSYGYTF | TRBJ1-2 | TRBV7-2 | - | -
TGTGCCAGTACCGTGGGGGCAAGCAATCAGCCCCAGCATTTT | CASTVGASNQPQHF | TRBJ1-5 | TRBV19 | - | -
TGTGCCAGCAGCCTGAATGAGGGGGTGAACACTGAAGCTTTCTTT | CASSLNEGVNTEAFF | TRBJ1-1 | TRBV7-8 | - | -
TGCGCCAGCAGCCAAGTTTCGGCTAGCGGGGCCTACGAGCAGTACTTC | CASSQVSASGAYEQYF | TRBJ2-7 | TRBV4-1 | TRBD2 | few
TGTGCCAGCAGCGCGGGACCTAATTCACCCCTCCACTTT | CASSAGPNSPLHF | TRBJ1-6 | TRBV13 | - | -
TGTGCCATCAGTGAGGGGCAGGCGCCCAATGAGCAGTTCTTC | CAISEGQAPNEQFF | TRBJ2-1 | TRBV10-3 | - | -
TGTGCCAGCAGCTTTGGACGGAGCTATGGCTACACCTTC | CASSFGRSYGYTF | TRBJ1-2 | TRBV7-9 | - | few
TGCGCCAGCAGCCAAGAGATGGGACAGAATTCACCCCTCCACTTT | CASSQEMGQNSPLHF | TRBJ1-6 | TRBV4-3 | TRBD1 | -
TGTGCCAGCAGCCCGGACAGATTGAAGGATACGCAGTATTTT | CASSPDRLKDTQYF | TRBJ2-3 | TRBV11-3 | - | -
TGTGCCAGCAGTTTCGGAGAGACCCAGTACTTC | CASSFGETQYF | TRBJ2-5 | TRBV12-3/TRBV12-4 | - | once
TGTGCCAGCAGTTACGGCGCCGCCTACAATGAGCAGTTCTTC | CASSYGAAYNEQFF | TRBJ2-1 | TRBV6-5 | - | -
TGTGCCAGCAACCCCTACGGGGCCCCAGATACGCAGTATTTT | CASNPYGAPDTQYF | TRBJ2-3 | TRBV11-2 | - | once
TGTGCCAGCAGCCCCCCGCTACGGACCGACGGCTACACCTTC | CASSPPLRTDGYTF | TRBJ1-2 | TRBV7-9 | - | -
TGTGCCAGCAGCCCGGACGGCGGTAGCACAGATACGCAGTATTTT | CASSPDGGSTDTQYF | TRBJ2-3 | TRBV11-2 | - | -
TGTGCCAGCAGTCCCCACGGGGGCACTGAAGCTTTCTTT | CASSPHGGTEAFF | TRBJ1-1 | TRBV12-3/TRBV12-4 | - | -
TGTGCCAGCAGCCCCGGGACAGGGGACACCGGGGAGCTGTTTTTT | CASSPGTGDTGELFF | TRBJ2-2 | TRBV4-2 | TRBD1 | -
TGTGCCATCAGTGAGTCGTCAGGGAGGAGCGGATCACCCCTCCACTTT | CAISESSGRSGSPLHF | TRBJ1-6 | TRBV10-3 | - | once
TGTGCCAGCAGCCAAGTACTATTGAGGGAGCAGTTCTTC | CASSQVLLREQFF | TRBJ2-1 | TRBV14 | - | -
TGCGCCAGCAGCCCCGGGAGAGGGGCCGGGGAGCTGTTTTTT | CASSPGRGAGELFF | TRBJ2-2 | TRBV10-1 | - | -
TGTGCCAGCACCTCGGGGTGGACCCAGTACTTC | CASTSGWTQYF | TRBJ2-5 | TRBV12-3/TRBV12-4 | - | -
TGTGCCAGCGGTGGAGTAAACTATGGCTACACCTTC | CASGGVNYGYTF | TRBJ1-2 | TRBV6-6 | - | once
TGTGCCAGCAGCCCCAATCGGGCTAGCGGGAGTTACGAGCAGTACTTC | CASSPNRASGSYEQYF | TRBJ2-7 | TRBV5-6 | TRBD2 | -
TGTGCCACCAATCCCAGCAGAGCGGGATCCAGCAATGAGCAGTTCTTC | CATNPSRAGSSNEQFF | TRBJ2-1 | TRBV15 | TRBD2 | -
TGTGCCACAGTGAGAGAGACCCAGTACTTC | CATVRETQYF | TRBJ2-5 | TRBV5-3 | - | -
TGTGCCAGTAGGGACAGGGGATACAATCAGCCCCAGCATTTT | CASRDRGYNQPQHF | TRBJ1-5 | TRBV19 | TRBD1 | -
TGTGCCAGCAGCTTCCTAATGAGCTCCTACAATGAGCAGTTCTTC | CASSFLMSSYNEQFF | TRBJ2-1 | TRBV7-9 | - | -
TGTGCCAGCAGCTTGCCGACGGGTTATGGCTACACCTTC | CASSLPTGYGYTF | TRBJ1-2 | TRBV11-3 | - | -
TGTGCCAGCAGTTACGGGACTAGCGGGGGGGATGAGCAGTTCTTC | CASSYGTSGGDEQFF | TRBJ2-1 | TRBV6-5 | TRBD2 | -
TGTGCCAGCAGTCAACCCCCAGAGACCCAGTACTTC | CASSQPPETQYF | TRBJ2-5 | TRBV12-3/TRBV12-4 | - | -
TGCGCCAGCAGCCCGCCCAGTTCATCCTATGGCTACACCTTC | CASSPPSSSYGYTF | TRBJ1-2 | TRBV5-1 | - | -
TGTGCCAGCAGCCCTACTCAAGCGGGCTACGAGCAGTACTTC | CASSPTQAGYEQYF | TRBJ2-7 | TRBV27 | - | -
TGTGCCAGCACCCCCGGCGGACCCCAAGAGACCCAGTACTTC | CASTPGGPQETQYF | TRBJ2-5 | TRBV6-6 | - | -
TGTGCCAGCAGCGCATTTATAGCTAGCTACCCCACAGATACGCAGTATTTT | CASSAFIASYPTDTQYF | TRBJ2-3 | TRBV7-6 | - | -
TGTGCCAGCAGTCCCTTCGGAACAGAAGCGGGGGAAAAACTGTTTTTT | CASSPFGTEAGEKLFF | TRBJ1-4 | TRBV11-3 | - | -
TGTGCCACCAGCAGCCCTAGCGGGGGATCTTACAATGAGCAGTTCTTC | CATSSPSGGSYNEQFF | TRBJ2-1 | TRBV15 | TRBD2 | -
TGTGCCAGCTACAAACCGCTGAACACTGAAGCTTTCTTT | CASYKPLNTEAFF | TRBJ1-1 | TRBV6-5 | - | -
TGTGCCAGCAGCGTGGGCACTCGCTATGGCTACACCTTC | CASSVGTRYGYTF | TRBJ1-2 | TRBV25-1 | - | -
TGTGCCAGCATGCGGGGTAGTGGAGCTGGAAACACCATATATTTT | CASMRGSGAGNTIYF | TRBJ1-3 | TRBV2 | - | once
TGTGCCAGCAGCCAAGTGAAGGTTGGGACAGTCGGAGCTTTCTTT | CASSQVKVGTVGAFF | TRBJ1-1 | TRBV3-1/TRBV3-2 | TRBD1 | -